The clone carrying this T cell receptor beta chain was detected only a few times. The germline V gene encodes CDR1 LNHDA and CDR2 SQIVND (reference sequence). V lost 0 bases to trimming and J lost 0 bases, with 8 bases between them. The CDR3 sequence is 15 residues long. TCRdb passed the RACE reads through MiXCR, listing each CDR3 protein once. The sample shows approximately 370,000 distinct CDR3 sequences, about 5.4% of them seen only once. Time point meaning: pre-sensitization, week 0. Treatment specified: therapeutic diphenylcyclopropenone sensitization with weekly scalp DPC. The sample belongs to a study of human T cells and chemical hapten exposure. In the study overall: Alopecia areata, totalis or universalis affected patients who were mostly female.

Sequencing used whole blood, obtained in connection with sensitization to the hapten diphenylcyclopropenone (DPC). This TCR came from a woman between 18 and 30 years old with alopecia areata. Some clones in this sample may be carry-over from other donors' samples. V usage is TRBV19 and J usage is TRBJ1-2; D call uncertain. CDR3: CASSIDKAANYGYTF. Here the CDR3 DNA reads TGTGCCAGTAGTATAGATAAGGCGGCTAACTATGGCTACACCTTC.